This TCR beta chain is drawn from a study of shared clonotypes between healthy human individuals. Study outcomes and limitations: Around 5% of naive CD4 clonotypes were common to several donors. Memory subsets had estimated richness that was generally smaller than that of naive subsets.

The data were produced by immunoSEQ multiplex PCR, yet TCRdb's version contains in-frame clones alone and is incomplete. The table lists about 590,000 clones, roughly 96% of them singletons. With respect to this clone: No antigen is known for it. The same CDR3 can be traced to other DNA sequences in this sample.

CDR3 length: 15 amino acids. From germline, CDR1 is MNHNY and CDR2 SVGAGI (reference sequence). After removal of 0 bases from V and 0 bases from J, the junction contained 2 bases not matched to a gene. Selected positively for CCR7 and CD45RO-negative, naive CD8 cells excluded terminally differentiated effector memory CD45RA+ cells. Among the donors, all were Caucasian adults who lived in Nashville, Tennessee. The clonotype was recovered from a woman in her 30s in good health. The sample was naive CD8+ T cells sorted from blood. The genes are TRBV6-6 and TRBJ2-7, with 7 bases fitting TRBD2. Here the CDR3 DNA reads TGTGCCAGCAGTTACTCGGGGGGGAGCTCCTACGAGCAGTACTTC. Translating it yields CASSYSGGSSYEQYF.